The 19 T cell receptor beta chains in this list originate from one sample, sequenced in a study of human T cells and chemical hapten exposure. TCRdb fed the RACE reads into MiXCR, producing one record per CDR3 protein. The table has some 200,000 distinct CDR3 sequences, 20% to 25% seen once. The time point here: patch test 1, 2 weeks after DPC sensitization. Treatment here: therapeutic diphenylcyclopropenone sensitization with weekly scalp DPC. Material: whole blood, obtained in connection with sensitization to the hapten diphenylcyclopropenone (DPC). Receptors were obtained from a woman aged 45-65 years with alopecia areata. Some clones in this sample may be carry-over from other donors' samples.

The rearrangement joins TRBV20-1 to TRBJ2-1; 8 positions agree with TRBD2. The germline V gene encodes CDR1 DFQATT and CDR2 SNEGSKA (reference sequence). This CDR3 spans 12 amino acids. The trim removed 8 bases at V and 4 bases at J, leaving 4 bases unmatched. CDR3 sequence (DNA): TGCAGTCTAGCGGGCGGTTACAATGAGCAGTTCTTC. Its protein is CSLAGGYNEQFF.

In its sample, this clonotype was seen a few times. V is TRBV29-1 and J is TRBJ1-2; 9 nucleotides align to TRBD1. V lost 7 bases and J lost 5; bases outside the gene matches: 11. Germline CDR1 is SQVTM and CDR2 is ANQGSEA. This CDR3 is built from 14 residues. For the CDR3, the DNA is TGCAGCGCCCACTCCGGGACAGGGAAGTATGGCTACACCTTC. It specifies CSAHSGTGKYGYTF.

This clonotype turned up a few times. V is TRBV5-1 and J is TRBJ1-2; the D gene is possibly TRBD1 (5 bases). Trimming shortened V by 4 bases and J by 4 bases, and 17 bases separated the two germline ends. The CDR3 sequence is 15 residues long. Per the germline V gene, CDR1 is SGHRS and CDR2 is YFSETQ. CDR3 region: CASSPQGAPLYGYTF. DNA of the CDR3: TGCGCCAGCAGCCCCCAGGGCGCTCCCCTCTATGGCTACACCTTC.

CDR3 bases: TGTGCCAGCTCACTATTTCCCGCGGGAGTACGGGGTGAGCAGTACTTC. Translated: CASSLFPAGVRGEQYF. The chain joins TRBV18 to TRBJ2-7, with TRBD2 matching 7 bases. CDR1 is KGHSH, CDR2 LQKENI, per germline. J was trimmed by 7 bases and V by 4 bases; bases with no gene match: 16. The length of the CDR3 is 16 residues. Using reference TRBV18 and TRBJ2-7 for the parts outside the CDR3, the full variable domain is NAGVMQNPRHLVRRRGQEARLRCSPMKGHSHVYWYRQLPEEGLKFMVYLQKENIIDESGMPKERFSAEFPKEGPSILRIQQVVRGDSAAYFCASSLFPAGVRGEQYFGPGTRLTVT.

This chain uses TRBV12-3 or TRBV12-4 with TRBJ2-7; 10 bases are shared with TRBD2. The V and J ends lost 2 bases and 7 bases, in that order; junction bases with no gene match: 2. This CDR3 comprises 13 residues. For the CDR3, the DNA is TGTGCCAGCAGTTTACTACTAGCGGGGGAGCAGTACTTC. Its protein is CASSLLLAGEQYF.

This CDR3 reads CASSFEGVRTDTQYF. CDR3 nucleotide sequence: TGTGCCAGCAGCTTCGAAGGGGTCCGCACAGATACGCAGTATTTT. The chain is built from TRBV5-4 and TRBJ2-3; a possible D gene is TRBD1 (5 bases). CDR3 length: 15 amino acids. Trimming shortened V by 2 bases and J by 1 base, and 11 bases separated the two germline ends. CDR1 is SGHNT, CDR2 YYREEE, per germline (reference sequence).

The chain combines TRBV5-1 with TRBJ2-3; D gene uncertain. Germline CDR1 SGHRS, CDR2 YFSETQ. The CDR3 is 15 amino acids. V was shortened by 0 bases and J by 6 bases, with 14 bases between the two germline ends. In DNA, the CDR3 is TGCGCCAGCAGCTTGGCCGAACCCTCCTGGGATACGCAGTATTTT. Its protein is CASSLAEPSWDTQYF.

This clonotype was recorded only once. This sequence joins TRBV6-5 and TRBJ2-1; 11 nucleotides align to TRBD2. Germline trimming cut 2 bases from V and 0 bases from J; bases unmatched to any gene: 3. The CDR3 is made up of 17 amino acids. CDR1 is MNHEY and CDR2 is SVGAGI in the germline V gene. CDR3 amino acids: CASSYTGLAASYNEQFF. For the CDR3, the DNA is TGTGCCAGCAGTTACACGGGACTAGCGGCCTCCTACAATGAGCAGTTCTTC.

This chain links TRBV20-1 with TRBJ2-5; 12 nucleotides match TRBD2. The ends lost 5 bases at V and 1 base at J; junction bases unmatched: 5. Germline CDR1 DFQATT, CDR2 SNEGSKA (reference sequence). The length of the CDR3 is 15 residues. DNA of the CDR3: TGCAGTGCTTACCAGACTAGCGGGAGCCAAGAGACCCAGTACTTC. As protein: CSAYQTSGSQETQYF.

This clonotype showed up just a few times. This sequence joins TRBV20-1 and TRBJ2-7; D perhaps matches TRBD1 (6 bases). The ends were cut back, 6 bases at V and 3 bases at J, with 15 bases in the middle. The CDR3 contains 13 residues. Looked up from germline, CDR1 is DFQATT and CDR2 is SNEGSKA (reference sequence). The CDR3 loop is CSAKGHQYYEQYF. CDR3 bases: TGCAGTGCAAAGGGACACCAATACTACGAGCAGTACTTC.

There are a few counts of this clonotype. The CDR3 sequence: CASSSWTQNTEAFF. The CDR3 nucleotides read TGTGCCAGCAGCAGCTGGACCCAGAACACTGAAGCTTTCTTT. The chain links TRBV11-1 to TRBJ1-1; the D is unclear. Germline V gene sequence: CDR1 SGHAT, CDR2 FQDESV (reference sequence). Trimming removed 5 bases from V and 1 base from J, with 11 bases in between. This CDR3 comprises 14 residues.

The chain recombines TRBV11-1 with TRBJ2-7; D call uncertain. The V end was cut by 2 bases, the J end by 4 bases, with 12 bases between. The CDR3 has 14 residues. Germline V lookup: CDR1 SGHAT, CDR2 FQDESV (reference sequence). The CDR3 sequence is CASSLRSTLYEQYF. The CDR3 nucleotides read TGTGCCAGCAGCTTACGATCGACCTTATACGAGCAGTACTTC.

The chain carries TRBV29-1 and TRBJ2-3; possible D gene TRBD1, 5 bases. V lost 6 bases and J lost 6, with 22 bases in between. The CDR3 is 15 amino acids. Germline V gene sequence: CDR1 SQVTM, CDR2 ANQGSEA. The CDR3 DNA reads TGCAGCGTCAGAATTACAGGTGCGGTGGGCGATACGCAGTATTTT. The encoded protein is CSVRITGAVGDTQYF.

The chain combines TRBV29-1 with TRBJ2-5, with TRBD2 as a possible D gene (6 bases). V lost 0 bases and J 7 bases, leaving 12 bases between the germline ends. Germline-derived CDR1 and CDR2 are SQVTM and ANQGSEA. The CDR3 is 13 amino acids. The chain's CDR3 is CSVEEGGSGTQYF. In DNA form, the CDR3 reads TGCAGCGTTGAAGAAGGAGGGAGTGGGACCCAGTACTTC.

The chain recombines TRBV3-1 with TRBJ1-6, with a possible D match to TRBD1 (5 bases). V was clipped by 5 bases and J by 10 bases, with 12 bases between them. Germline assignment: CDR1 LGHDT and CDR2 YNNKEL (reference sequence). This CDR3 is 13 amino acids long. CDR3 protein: CASSSMGDSPLHF. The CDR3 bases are TGTGCCAGCAGCTCCATGGGGGACTCACCCCTCCACTTT.

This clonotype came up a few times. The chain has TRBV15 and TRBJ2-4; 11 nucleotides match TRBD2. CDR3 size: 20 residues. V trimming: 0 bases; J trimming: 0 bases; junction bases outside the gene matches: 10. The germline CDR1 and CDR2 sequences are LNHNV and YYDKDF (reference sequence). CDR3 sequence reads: CATSRDRVSGRAEAKNIQYF. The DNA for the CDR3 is TGTGCCACCAGCAGAGATCGGGTTAGCGGGAGGGCCGAAGCCAAAAACATTCAGTACTTC.

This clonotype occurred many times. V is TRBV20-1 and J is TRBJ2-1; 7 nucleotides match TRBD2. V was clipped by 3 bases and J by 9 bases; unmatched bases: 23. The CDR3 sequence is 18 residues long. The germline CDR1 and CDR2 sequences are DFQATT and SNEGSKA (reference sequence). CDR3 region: CSASPIRPGLLRGSEQFF. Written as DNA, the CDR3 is TGCAGTGCTAGTCCCATTCGACCGGGACTACTTAGAGGATCTGAGCAGTTCTTC.

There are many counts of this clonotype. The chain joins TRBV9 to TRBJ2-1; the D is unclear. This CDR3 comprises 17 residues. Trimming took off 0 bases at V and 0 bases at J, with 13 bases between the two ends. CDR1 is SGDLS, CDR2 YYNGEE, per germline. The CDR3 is CASSVELRDRSYNEQFF. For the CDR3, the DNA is TGTGCCAGCAGCGTAGAGCTCAGAGATCGCTCCTACAATGAGCAGTTCTTC.

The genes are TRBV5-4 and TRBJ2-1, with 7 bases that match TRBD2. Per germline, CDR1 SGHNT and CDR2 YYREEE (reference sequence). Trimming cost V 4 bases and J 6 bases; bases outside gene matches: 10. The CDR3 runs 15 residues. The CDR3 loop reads CASSPPGGRTNEQFF. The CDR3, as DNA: TGTGCCAGCAGCCCCCCCGGCGGGAGAACCAATGAGCAGTTCTTC. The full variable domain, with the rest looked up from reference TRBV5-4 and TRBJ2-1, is ETGVTQSPTHLIKTRGQQVTLRCSSQSGHNTVSWYQQALGQGPQFIFQYYREEENGRGNFPPRFSGLQFPNYSSELNVNALELDDSALYLCASSPPGGRTNEQFFGPGTRLTVL.